Sequencing of this T cell receptor (beta chain) was carried out in a study of sequential checkpoint blockade in melanoma (dated by TCRdb to about 2019). As for the study more broadly: In a 1:1 randomization, patients received either first-line nivolumab then ipilimumab (arm A) or ipilimumab then nivolumab (arm B). Maintenance nivolumab was given following each of the two trial sequences.

General findings and caveats noted by the study authors: Larger, independent patient cohorts are needed to validate the response-prediction model that combines TCR metrics and mutation burden.

The immunoSEQ Assay was used to immunosequence TCRbeta CDR3 regions from genomic DNA. Genomic DNA was amplified by bias-controlled multiplex PCR before high-throughput sequencing. Turning to the authors' computational methods: To quantify the absolute abundance of each unique TCRbeta CDR3 region, the sequences were collapsed and filtered. Clonality was defined as 1 minus Pielou's evenness and was calculated using productive rearrangements only. A previously published method was used to identify clones with significantly greater frequencies in on-treatment samples than in baseline samples. As stored in TCRdb, this immuneACCESS dataset retains in-frame rearrangements with V and J assigned. A fraction of the clones does not appear; measured against another copy, unresolved V genes explain less than half of the discrepancy, and the remainder lacks a known reason. From that table come the V and J calls and clone size; the DNA was used to work out D and trimming. This sample lists 23,000 or so clones; less than 75% were detected once. The ten largest make up 15% to 20% of the sample.

Interpreted using the paper, the treatment or condition label stands for: randomized to nivolumab then ipilimumab (arm A) or the reverse (arm B). None of the trial patients had been given prior DNA-damaging chemotherapy. Live CD3+CD8+ cells negative for CD19 and CD56 were sorted from thawed PBMCs on a FACS Aria II flow cytometer. CheckMate 064, a randomized, open-label phase II trial of sequential checkpoint blockade, was the source of the samples, all of which came from patients with melanoma. Leukapheresis was used to collect peripheral blood mononuclear cells, which were then purified with Ficoll-Paque and frozen in human serum with roughly 9.8% DMSO. Right after sorting, the blood CD3+CD8+ cells were verified to be >98% pure, and DNA extraction followed. The cysteine opens and the phenylalanine closes a CDR3 of 15 amino acids. The entry retains the CDR3 DNA only, 45 bases that are in frame from base 1. CDR1 and CDR2 (SEHNR, FQNEAQ) derive from the germline V gene (reference sequence). The V and J ends are trimmed by 1 base and 7 bases, leaving 13 bases between them.

Comments on this clone: Its target antigen remains unknown. No much larger clonotype is one base removed from it; base qualities were not supplied.

The sample consisted of CD8+ T cells sorted from blood (inferred from file names), taken from a patient given nivolumab and ipilimumab in sequence. The chain is encoded by TRBV7-9 joined to TRBJ1-4; the D gene assignment is ambiguous. This sequence was found in a human donor with melanoma. The nucleotides are TGTGCCAGCAGCTTAGGGTACCAAGGGAGTGAAAAACTGTTTTTT. Translated, it reads CASSLGYQGSEKLFF. The full variable domain, completed from the reference TRBV7-9 and TRBJ1-4 proteins outside the CDR3, reads DTGVSQNPRHKITKRGQNVTFRCDPISEHNRLYWYRQTLGQGPEFLTYFQNEAQLEKSRLLSDRFSAERPKGSFSTLEIQRTEQGDSAMYLCASSLGYQGSEKLFFGSGTQLSVL.